This TCR beta chain is from a study of control samples from healthy donors and cancer patients. Here immunoSEQ multiplex PCR was the method, and the copy in TCRdb shows in-frame clones only, minus some. Here the sample spans some 130,000 clones, 80% to 95% being singletons. V lost 0 bases, J lost 7 bases, and 6 bases lay in between. The CDR3 totals 13 residues. Looked up from germline, CDR1 is MRHNA and CDR2 is SNTAGT. The source material was blood. The chain combines TRBV6-4 with TRBJ1-4; D not resolved. The receptor was isolated from a man between 35 and 55 years old in good health. CDR3: CASSDSGGEKLFF. The CDR3 DNA reads as TGTGCCAGCAGTGACTCTGGAGGTGAAAAACTGTTTTTT.